This TCR beta chain derives from a study of blood T cell repertoires in COVID-19. In the study overall: COVID-19 samples from acute and convalescent phases originated in the United States, Italy and Spain.

Some clones are missing from TCRdb's copy, which holds only in-frame ones; the method was immunoSEQ multiplex PCR. The sample has 250,000 to 300,000 clones; approximately 88% are singletons. The CDR3 runs 11 residues. The V end was cut by 4 bases, the J end by 4 bases, with 5 bases between. Germline V gene sequence: CDR1 SGHDT, CDR2 YYEEEE. Participant age was roughly 18 to 90 years, and participants resided in about 25 US areas. Cohort 3 recovery required two negative PCRs, clearance, or symptom resolution. The receptor was isolated from a woman aged 30 to 39 who had recovered from COVID-19. The specimen sequenced was PBMCs or T cells enriched from blood (not recorded which). V usage is TRBV5-6 and J usage is TRBJ2-5; D ambiguous. CDR3 region: CASSLRETQYF. In DNA, the CDR3 is TGTGCCAGCAGCCTCAGAGAGACCCAGTACTTC.